This T cell receptor (beta chain) was captured in a study of beta chain features in type 1 diabetes. Overall study: Sorted cell examination encompassed approximately 98,000,000 cells across all samples.

Expressed TCRB transcripts were sequenced because the isolated RNA had all been reverse transcribed beforehand. This table comes from immunoSEQ multiplex PCR, and its TCRdb copy is limited to in-frame clones, with some not included. The sample shows 400,000 to 600,000 clones, 25% to 35% of them seen only once. Purity above 95% was achieved in all sorted populations. The CDR3 covers 13 residues. Germline V gives CDR1 KGHSH, CDR2 LQKENI. Trimming took 8 bases from V and 3 from J, leaving 13 bases between them. To note about this clone: Its antigen is undetermined.

Overall study findings and caveats: VDJ junctions from type 1 diabetes patients carried fewer insertions and larger deletions. The study found that naive, central memory and Treg TCRB repertoires appeared more similar in patients than in healthy donors.

Sequenced material: naive CD4+ T cells from blood. The clonotype originates from a man aged 18 to 29 in good health. This chain joins TRBV18 and TRBJ1-1, with D maybe TRBD1 (5 bases). The CDR3 bases are TGTGCCAGCGTCGGCAGGGCGGACACTGAAGCTTTCTTT. This gives the protein CASVGRADTEAFF.